The 5 T cell receptor beta chains presented below share a single source sample, sequenced in a study of blood T cells in healthy people across ages. Combining a sample-barcoded 5' primer with a J-beta primer mix, a second PCR ran for roughly 7 to 11 cycles. TCRdb re-called the 5' RACE reads through MiXCR, storing one row per CDR3 protein. The repertoire holds hundreds of thousands of distinct CDR3 sequences, with roughly 50% as singletons. Material for sequencing was blood. Source of these receptors: a woman in her sixties in good health.

The sample holds a few counts of this clonotype. The CDR3 reads CASSPLYLAARTDTQYF. CDR3 bases: TGTGCCAGCTCACCACTGTATTTAGCGGCCCGCACAGATACGCAGTATTTT. This chain uses TRBV18 with TRBJ2-3; D may be TRBD2 (6 bases). Germline loops: CDR1 KGHSH, CDR2 LQKENI. The CDR3 is 17 residues long. V lost 1 base, J lost 1 base, and 15 bases lay in between.

This chain connects TRBV7-2 to TRBJ2-3; TRBD1 might be the D (6 bases). This CDR3 has 15 amino acids. Trimming removed 4 bases from V and 4 bases from J, with 15 bases in between. CDR1 SGHTA and CDR2 FQGNSA come from the germline V gene. CDR3 loop: CASSSTFYRADTQYF. The CDR3 coding sequence is TGTGCCAGCAGCTCCACCTTTTACAGGGCAGATACGCAGTATTTT.

This chain links TRBV20-1 with TRBJ2-1; 11 bases fit TRBD1. The CDR3 runs 19 residues. Germline V gene sequence: CDR1 DFQATT, CDR2 SNEGSKA (reference sequence). The ends lost 5 bases at V and 6 bases at J; junction bases unmatched: 21. This CDR3 reads CSAPRLRDRGFLGFNEQFF. CDR3 DNA sequence: TGCAGTGCTCCCAGACTCCGGGACAGGGGGTTTTTGGGTTTCAATGAGCAGTTCTTC.

This chain joins TRBV20-1 and TRBJ2-1, with unresolved D. The J call may be wrong; the DNA end is better matched by TRBJ2-7. CDR1 is DFQATT, CDR2 SNEGSKA, per germline (reference sequence). This CDR3 contains 15 residues. The CDR3 DNA is TGCAGTGCTGTCCGAGCGAGCATGGCCTACAATGAGCAGTACTTC. Translated: CSAVRASMAYNEQYF.

This clonotype was recorded a few times. The chain is built from TRBV7-2 and TRBJ2-4; TRBD1 is a possible D gene (8 bases). Trimming stripped 1 base from V and 0 bases from J, with 22 bases between. The germline V gene has CDR1 SGHTA and CDR2 FQGNSA. This CDR3 region has 20 residues. The CDR3 coding sequence is TGTGCCAGCAGCTTAGTGGGGGGGACAGGAGGTCCTCAAGCCAAAAACATTCAGTACTTC. Amino acid sequence: CASSLVGGTGGPQAKNIQYF.